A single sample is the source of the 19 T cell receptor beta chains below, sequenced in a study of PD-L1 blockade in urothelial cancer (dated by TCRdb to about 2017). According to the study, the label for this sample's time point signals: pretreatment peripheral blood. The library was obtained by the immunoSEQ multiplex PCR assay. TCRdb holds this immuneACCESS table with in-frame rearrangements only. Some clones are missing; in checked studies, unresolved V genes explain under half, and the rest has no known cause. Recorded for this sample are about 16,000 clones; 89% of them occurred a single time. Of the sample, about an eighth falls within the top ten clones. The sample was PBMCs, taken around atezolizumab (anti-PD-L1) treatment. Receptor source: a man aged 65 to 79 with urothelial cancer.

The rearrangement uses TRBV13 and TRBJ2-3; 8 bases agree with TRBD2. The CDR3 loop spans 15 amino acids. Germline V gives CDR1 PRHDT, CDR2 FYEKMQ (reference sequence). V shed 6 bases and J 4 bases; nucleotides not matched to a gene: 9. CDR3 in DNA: TGTGCCAGCAGACAAGCGGGGGATCGTTCAGATACGCAGTATTTT. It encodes CASRQAGDRSDTQYF.

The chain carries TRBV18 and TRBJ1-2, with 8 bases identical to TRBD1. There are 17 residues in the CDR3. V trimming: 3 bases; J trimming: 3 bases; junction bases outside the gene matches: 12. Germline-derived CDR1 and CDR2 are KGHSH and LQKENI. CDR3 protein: CASSPLNTGGRDYGYTF. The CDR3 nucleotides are TGTGCCAGCTCACCCCTAAACACAGGGGGGAGGGACTATGGCTACACCTTC.

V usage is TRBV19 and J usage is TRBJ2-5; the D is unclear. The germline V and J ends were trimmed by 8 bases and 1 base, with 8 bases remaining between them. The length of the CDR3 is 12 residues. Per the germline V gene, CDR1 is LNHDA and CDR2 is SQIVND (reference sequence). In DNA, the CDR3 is TGTGCCAGTGGTAGGAGCCAAGAGACCCAGTACTTC. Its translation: CASGRSQETQYF.

CDR3 amino acids: CASSFREGYGYTF. The CDR3 DNA is TGTGCCAGCAGCTTCAGGGAGGGCTATGGCTACACCTTC. The chain employs TRBV5-4 and TRBJ1-2, with a tentative D call TRBD1 (5 bases). Germline-derived CDR1 and CDR2 are SGHNT and YYREEE (reference sequence). V shed 2 bases and J shed 4 bases, with 9 bases lying between them. The CDR3 sequence is 13 residues long.

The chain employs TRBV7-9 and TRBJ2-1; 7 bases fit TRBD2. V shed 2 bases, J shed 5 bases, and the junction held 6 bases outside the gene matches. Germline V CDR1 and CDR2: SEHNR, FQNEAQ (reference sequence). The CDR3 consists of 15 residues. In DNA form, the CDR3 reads TGTGCCAGCAGCTTATTCGGACTAGAAGACAATGAGCAGTTCTTC. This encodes CASSLFGLEDNEQFF.

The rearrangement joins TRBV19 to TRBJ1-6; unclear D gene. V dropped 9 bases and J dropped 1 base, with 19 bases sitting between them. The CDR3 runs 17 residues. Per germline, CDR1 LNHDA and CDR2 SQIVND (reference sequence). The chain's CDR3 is CASGRGIASSYNSPLHF. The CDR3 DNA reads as TGTGCCAGCGGTCGGGGAATCGCATCTTCCTATAATTCACCCCTCCACTTT.

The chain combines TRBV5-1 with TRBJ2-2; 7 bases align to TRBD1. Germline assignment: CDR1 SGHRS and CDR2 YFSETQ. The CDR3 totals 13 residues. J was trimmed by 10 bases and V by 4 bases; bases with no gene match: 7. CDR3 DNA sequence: TGCGCCAGCAGCGAGACAGGGAACGAGGAGCTGTTTTTT. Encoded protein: CASSETGNEELFF.

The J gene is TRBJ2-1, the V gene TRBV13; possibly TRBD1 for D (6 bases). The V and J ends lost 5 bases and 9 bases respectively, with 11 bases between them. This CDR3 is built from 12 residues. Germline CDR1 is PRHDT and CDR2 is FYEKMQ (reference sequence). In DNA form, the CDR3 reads TGTGCCAGCAGCCAAACAGGGCGTGAGCAGTTCTTC. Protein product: CASSQTGREQFF.

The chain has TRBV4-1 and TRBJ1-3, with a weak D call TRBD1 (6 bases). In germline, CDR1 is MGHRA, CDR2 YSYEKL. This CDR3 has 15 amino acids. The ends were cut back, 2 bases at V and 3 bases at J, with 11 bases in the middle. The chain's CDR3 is CASSQPRTVGNTIYF. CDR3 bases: TGCGCCAGCAGCCAACCCCGGACAGTTGGAAACACCATATATTTT.

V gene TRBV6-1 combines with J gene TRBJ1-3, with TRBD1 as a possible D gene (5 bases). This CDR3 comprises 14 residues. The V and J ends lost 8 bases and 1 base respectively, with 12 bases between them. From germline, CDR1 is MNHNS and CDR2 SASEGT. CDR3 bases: TGTGCCAGCCTTGTTGGGGCTTCTGGAAACACCATATATTTT. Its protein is CASLVGASGNTIYF.

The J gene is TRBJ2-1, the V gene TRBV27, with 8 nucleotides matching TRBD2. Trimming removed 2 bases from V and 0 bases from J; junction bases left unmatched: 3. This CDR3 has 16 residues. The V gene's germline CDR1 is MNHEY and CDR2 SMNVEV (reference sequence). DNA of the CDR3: TGTGCCAGCAGTTTACGGGGACTAGTCTCCTACAATGAGCAGTTCTTC. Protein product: CASSLRGLVSYNEQFF.

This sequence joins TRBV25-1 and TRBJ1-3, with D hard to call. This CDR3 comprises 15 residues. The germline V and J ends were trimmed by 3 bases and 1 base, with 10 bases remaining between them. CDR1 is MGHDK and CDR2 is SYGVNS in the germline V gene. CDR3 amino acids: CASSDGRGSGNTIYF. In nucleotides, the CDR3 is TGTGCCAGCAGTGACGGTAGAGGTTCTGGAAACACCATATATTTT.

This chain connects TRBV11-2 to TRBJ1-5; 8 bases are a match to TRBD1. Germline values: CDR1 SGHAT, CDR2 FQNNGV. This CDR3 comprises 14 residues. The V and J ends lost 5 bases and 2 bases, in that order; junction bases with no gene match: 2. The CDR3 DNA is TGTGCCAGCAGCAAACAGGGGGGCAATCAGCCCCAGCATTTT. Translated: CASSKQGGNQPQHF.

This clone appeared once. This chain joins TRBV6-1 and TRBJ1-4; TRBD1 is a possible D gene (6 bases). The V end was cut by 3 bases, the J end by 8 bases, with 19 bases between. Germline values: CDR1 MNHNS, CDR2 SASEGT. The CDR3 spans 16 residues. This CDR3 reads CASSESGVRGNEKLFF. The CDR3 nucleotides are TGTGCCAGCAGTGAGAGCGGGGTCAGGGGCAACGAAAAACTGTTTTTT.

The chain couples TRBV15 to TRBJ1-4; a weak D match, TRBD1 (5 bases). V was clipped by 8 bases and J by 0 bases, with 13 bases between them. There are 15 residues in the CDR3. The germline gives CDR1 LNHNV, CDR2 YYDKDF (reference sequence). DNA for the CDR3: TGTGCCACCGGGGGGGACTATGCAACTAATGAAAAACTGTTTTTT. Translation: CATGGDYATNEKLFF.

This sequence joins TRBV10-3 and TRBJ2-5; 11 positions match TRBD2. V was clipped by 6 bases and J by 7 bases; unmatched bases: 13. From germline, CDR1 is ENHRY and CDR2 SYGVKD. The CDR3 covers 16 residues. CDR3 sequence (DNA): TGTGCCATCAGCGACTCTTTTAGCGGGGGGGCCACGACCCAGTACTTC. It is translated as CAISDSFSGGATTQYF.

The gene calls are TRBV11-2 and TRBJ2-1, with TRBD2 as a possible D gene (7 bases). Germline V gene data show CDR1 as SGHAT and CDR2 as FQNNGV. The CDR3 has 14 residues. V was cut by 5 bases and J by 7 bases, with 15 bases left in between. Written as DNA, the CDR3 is TGTGCCAGCAGCCTGGGCGGGGGCCGGAATGAGCAGTTCTTC. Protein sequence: CASSLGGGRNEQFF. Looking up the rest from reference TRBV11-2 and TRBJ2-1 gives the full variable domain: EAGVAQSPRYKIIEKRQSVAFWCNPISGHATLYWYQQILGQGPKLLIQFQNNGVVDDSQLPKDRFSAERLKGVDSTLKIQPAKLEDSAVYLCASSLGGGRNEQFFGPGTRLTVL.

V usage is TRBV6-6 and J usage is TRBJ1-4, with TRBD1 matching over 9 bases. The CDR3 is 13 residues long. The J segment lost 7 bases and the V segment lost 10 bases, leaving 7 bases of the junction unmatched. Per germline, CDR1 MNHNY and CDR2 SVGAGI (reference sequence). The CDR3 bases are TGTGCCAACTCACAGGGGGCGGGTGAAAAACTGTTTTTT. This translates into CANSQGAGEKLFF.

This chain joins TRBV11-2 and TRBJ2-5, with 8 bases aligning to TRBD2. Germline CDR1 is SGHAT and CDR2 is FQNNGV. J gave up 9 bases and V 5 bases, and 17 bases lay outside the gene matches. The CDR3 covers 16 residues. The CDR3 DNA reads TGTGCCAGCAGCCATAGTGGGCTAGCGGGTTCTCAGGCCCAGTACTTC. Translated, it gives CASSHSGLAGSQAQYF.